The 4 T cell receptor beta chains given below trace back to one sample, sequenced in a study of post-analysis software for immune sequencing data. Findings and caveats of the study: Compared with controls, patients had more of 4 to 6 TRBV segments, including TRBV5-6, TRBV5-1 and TRBV20-1.

Carried by the TCR beta cDNA libraries were unique molecular identifiers. A single record per CDR3 protein comes from TCRdb applying MiXCR to the PCR reads. The data contain roughly 400,000 distinct CDR3 sequences, 30% to 45% of them singletons. The antigens for these receptors are not known. The sequencing input was blood. Every receptor here comes from a girl under 10 years old with multiple sclerosis.

This clonotype was seen a handful of times. V is TRBV7-8 and J is TRBJ2-1; D remains unclear. The CDR3 runs to 12 residues. V lost 5 bases and J lost 7, with 9 bases in between. From germline, CDR1 is SGHVS and CDR2 FQNEAQ. CDR3 amino acids: CASSQPQNEQFF. CDR3 nucleotides: TGTGCCAGCAGCCAGCCTCAAAATGAGCAGTTCTTC.

In this sample, this clonotype turned up a few times. One end of the junction fails to match germline, which may point to a read error. This chain uses TRBV29-1 with TRBJ2-7; tentatively, D is TRBD2 (6 bases). Germline loops: CDR1 SQVTM, CDR2 ANQGSEA. CDR3 size: 15 residues. This CDR3 is CSVEDRVGGSNEQYF. CDR3 bases: TGCAGCGTTGAAGATCGCGTGGGAGGCTCCAACGAGCAGTACTTC.

This clonotype was seen many times. This chain links TRBV2 with TRBJ2-4; possible D gene TRBD1, 6 bases. Looked up from germline, CDR1 is SNHLY and CDR2 is FYNNEI. V gave up 8 bases and J gave up 5 bases, with 13 bases separating them. This CDR3 is built from 13 residues. For the CDR3, the DNA is TGTGCCAGCCGTCAGGGGCGGGAAAACATTCAGTACTTC. Its translation is CASRQGRENIQYF.

The V call is TRBV10-3, the J call TRBJ1-1; D is uncertain. V lost 2 bases and J lost 0, with 1 base in between. Germline loops: CDR1 ENHRY, CDR2 SYGVKD. The CDR3 is 12 amino acids. This CDR3 reads CAISEMNTEAFF. CDR3 bases: TGTGCCATCAGTGAGATGAACACTGAAGCTTTCTTT.